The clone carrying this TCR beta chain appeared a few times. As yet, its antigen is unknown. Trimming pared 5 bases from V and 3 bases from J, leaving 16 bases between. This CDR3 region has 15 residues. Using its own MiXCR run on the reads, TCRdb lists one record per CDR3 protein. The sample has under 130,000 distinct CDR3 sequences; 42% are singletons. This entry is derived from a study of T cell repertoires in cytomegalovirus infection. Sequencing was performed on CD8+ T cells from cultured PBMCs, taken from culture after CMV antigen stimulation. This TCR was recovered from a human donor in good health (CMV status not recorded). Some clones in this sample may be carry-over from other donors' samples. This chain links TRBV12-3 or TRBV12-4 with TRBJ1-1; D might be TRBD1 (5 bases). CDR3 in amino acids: CASSISLGGYTEAFF. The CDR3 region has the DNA TGTGCCAGCAGTATAAGTCTGGGGGGTTACACTGAAGCTTTCTTT.